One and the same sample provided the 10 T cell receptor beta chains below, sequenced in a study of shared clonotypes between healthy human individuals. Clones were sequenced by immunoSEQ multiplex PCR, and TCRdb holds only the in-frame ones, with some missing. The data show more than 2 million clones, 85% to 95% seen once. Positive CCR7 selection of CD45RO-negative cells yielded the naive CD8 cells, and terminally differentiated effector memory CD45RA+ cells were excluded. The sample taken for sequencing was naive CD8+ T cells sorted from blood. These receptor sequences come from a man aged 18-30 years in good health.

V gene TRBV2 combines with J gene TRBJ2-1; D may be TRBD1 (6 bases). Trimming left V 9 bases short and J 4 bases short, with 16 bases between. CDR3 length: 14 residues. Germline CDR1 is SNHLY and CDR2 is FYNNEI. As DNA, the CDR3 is TGTGCCAGTATGGGACAAACGCCTTACAATGAGCAGTTCTTC. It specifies CASMGQTPYNEQFF.

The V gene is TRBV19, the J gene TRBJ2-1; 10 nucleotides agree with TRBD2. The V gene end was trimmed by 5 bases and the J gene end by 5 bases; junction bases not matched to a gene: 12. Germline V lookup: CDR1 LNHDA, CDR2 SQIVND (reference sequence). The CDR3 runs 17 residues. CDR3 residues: CASSLFLGLAENNEQFF. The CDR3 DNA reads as TGTGCCAGTAGTCTCTTTTTAGGACTAGCGGAAAACAATGAGCAGTTCTTC.

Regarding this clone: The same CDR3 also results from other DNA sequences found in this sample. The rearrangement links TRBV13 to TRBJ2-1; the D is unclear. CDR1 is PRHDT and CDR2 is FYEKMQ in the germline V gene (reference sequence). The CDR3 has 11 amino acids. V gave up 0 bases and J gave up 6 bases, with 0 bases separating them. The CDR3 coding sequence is TGTGCCAGCAGCTTAGGCAATGAGCAGTTCTTC. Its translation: CASSLGNEQFF.

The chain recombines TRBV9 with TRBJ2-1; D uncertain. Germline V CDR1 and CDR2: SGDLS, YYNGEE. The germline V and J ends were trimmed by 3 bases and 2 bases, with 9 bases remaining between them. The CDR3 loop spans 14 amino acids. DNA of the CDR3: TGTGCCAGCAGCGAGGGTTCCCCCTACAATGAGCAGTTCTTC. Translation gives CASSEGSPYNEQFF. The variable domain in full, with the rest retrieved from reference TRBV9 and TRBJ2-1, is DSGVTQTPKHLITATGQRVTLRCSPRSGDLSVYWYQQSLDQGLQFLIQYYNGEERAKGNILERFSAQQFPDLHSELNLSSLELGDSALYFCASSEGSPYNEQFFGPGTRLTVL.

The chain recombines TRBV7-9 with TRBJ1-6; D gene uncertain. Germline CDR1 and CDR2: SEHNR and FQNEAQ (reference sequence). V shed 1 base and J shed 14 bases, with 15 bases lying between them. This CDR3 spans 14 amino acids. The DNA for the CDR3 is TGTGCCAGCAGCTTAGTTTTTGGAGCTGCGGCCCTCCACTTT. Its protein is CASSLVFGAAALHF.

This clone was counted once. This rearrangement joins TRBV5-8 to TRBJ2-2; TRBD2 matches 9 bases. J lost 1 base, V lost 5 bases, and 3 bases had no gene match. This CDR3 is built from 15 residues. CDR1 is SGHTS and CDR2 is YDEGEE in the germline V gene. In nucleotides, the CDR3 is TGTGCCAGCAGAGGGACTAGCTGGAACACCGGGGAGCTGTTTTTT. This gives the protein CASRGTSWNTGELFF.

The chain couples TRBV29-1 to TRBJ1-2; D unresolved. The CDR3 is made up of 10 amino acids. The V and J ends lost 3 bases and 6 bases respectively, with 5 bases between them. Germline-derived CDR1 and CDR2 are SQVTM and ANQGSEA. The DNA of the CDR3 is TGCAGCGTTGAGTCTAATGGCTACACCTTC. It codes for CSVESNGYTF.

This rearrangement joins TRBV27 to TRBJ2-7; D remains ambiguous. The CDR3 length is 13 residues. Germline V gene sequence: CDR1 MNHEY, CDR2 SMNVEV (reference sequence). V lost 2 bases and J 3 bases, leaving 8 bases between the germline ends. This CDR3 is CASSLKPFYEQYF. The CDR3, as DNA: TGTGCCAGCAGTTTAAAGCCCTTCTACGAGCAGTACTTC.

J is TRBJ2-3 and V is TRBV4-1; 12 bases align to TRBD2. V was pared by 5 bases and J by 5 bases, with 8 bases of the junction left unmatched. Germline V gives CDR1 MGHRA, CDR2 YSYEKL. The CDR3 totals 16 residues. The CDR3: CASSEGPGLAGDTQYF. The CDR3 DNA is TGCGCCAGCAGCGAAGGGCCGGGACTAGCGGGAGATACGCAGTATTTT.

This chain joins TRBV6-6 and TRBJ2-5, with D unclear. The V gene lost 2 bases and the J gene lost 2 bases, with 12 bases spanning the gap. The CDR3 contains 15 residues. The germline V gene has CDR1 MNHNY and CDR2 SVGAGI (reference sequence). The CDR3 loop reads CASSYARVLQETQYF. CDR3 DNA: TGTGCCAGCAGTTACGCTCGGGTTTTACAAGAGACCCAGTACTTC.